The source of this T cell receptor beta chain is a study of molecular identifiers for immune sequencing clone quantification. Study-wide results and limits: The study found clones above 20 RNA copies held over 98% of effector molecules and under 1% in naive cells. Spiked-in Jurkat TCR RNA corresponding to one cell was reported as detectable against 750,000 to 1,000,000 naive cells. Clone sizes that are highly expanded could be underestimated when identical TCR molecules share a barcode.

In this sample, this clonotype turned up many times. Antigen unknown. There are 16 residues in the CDR3. CDR1 is SEHNR and CDR2 is FQNEAQ in the germline V gene (reference sequence). The ends were cut back, 5 bases at V and 3 bases at J, with 14 bases in the middle. Sorted naive CD8 T cells, roughly 20,000 to 1,100,000, were sequenced from 10%, 30% or 50% RNA. MiXCR, applied by TCRdb to the PCR reads, yields one record per CDR3 protein. The top ten clones hold approximately 0.8% of a sample with approximately 500,000 distinct CDR3 sequences, 20% to 25% of them seen once. The gene calls are TRBV7-9 and TRBJ1-6, with D uncertain. The sample taken for sequencing was naive CD8+ T cells from blood, with Jurkat cell RNA spiked in. Specified subset: FACS-sorted CD8+CD4-CCR7+CD45RA+ naive T cells. This receptor was taken from a human donor in good health. Some libraries in this study had Jurkat cell RNA spiked in. The CDR3 DNA sequence: TGTGCCAGCAGCCCAAAAGAGGTCGGCTATAATTCACCCCTCCACTTT. Amino acid sequence: CASSPKEVGYNSPLHF.